Below are 10 T cell receptor beta chains sequenced from a single sample in a study of cytomegalovirus exposure and HLA in healthy donors. PCR primers comprised 60 Vbeta and 13 Jbeta primers. Data came from immunoSEQ multiplex PCR; TCRdb stores just in-frame clones and leaves some out. The sample has around 200,000 clones; around 76% are singletons. The source material was PBMCs. The receptor set was obtained from a woman in her 30s in good health and CMV-seropositive.

The rearrangement uses TRBV5-4 and TRBJ2-3; TRBD2 is a possible D gene (6 bases). Germline-derived CDR1 and CDR2 are SGHNT and YYREEE (reference sequence). CDR3 size: 13 residues. Trimming took off 4 bases at V and 14 bases at J, with 20 bases between the two ends. The CDR3 DNA reads TGTGCCAGCAGCGTGGGGTACCTCGAGGGACTGTATTTT. This encodes CASSVGYLEGLYF.

This clone came up once. CDR3 bases: TGTGCCAGCTCTTTCCTGCAGGTGGATTCACCCCTCCACTTT. It specifies CASSFLQVDSPLHF. The rearrangement uses TRBV28 and TRBJ1-6; D not resolved. There are 14 residues in the CDR3. V was trimmed by 8 bases and J by 8 bases, leaving 16 bases between them. Per the germline V gene, CDR1 is MDHEN and CDR2 is SYDVKM.

The V and J genes are TRBV2 and TRBJ2-5; 14 bases align to TRBD2. Germline CDR1 is SNHLY and CDR2 is FYNNEI. The CDR3 spans 14 residues. The V segment lost 4 bases and the J segment 5 bases; nucleotides outside the gene matches: 0. The CDR3 bases are TGTGCCAGCAGTGGGACTAGCGGGGGGGAGACCCAGTACTTC. Translating gives CASSGTSGGETQYF.

This clone was recorded a few times. V gene TRBV5-6 combines with J gene TRBJ2-3; D uncertain. Germline V lookup: CDR1 SGHDT, CDR2 YYEEEE. The V end lost 1 base, the J end lost 0 bases, and 6 bases lay between the germline ends. This CDR3 region has 14 residues. CDR3 amino acids: CASSLSQSTDTQYF. The CDR3 DNA follows: TGTGCCAGCAGCTTGTCACAGAGCACAGATACGCAGTATTTT.

The genes are TRBV10-3 and TRBJ1-2, with 10 nucleotides matching TRBD1. J gave up 3 bases and V 1 base, and 5 bases lay outside the gene matches. The germline gives CDR1 ENHRY, CDR2 SYGVKD. This CDR3 contains 16 residues. The CDR3 DNA sequence: TGTGCCATCAGTGAGTACAGACAGGGGGCAGACTATGGCTACACCTTC. Translating gives CAISEYRQGADYGYTF.

The J gene is TRBJ1-1, the V gene TRBV2, with TRBD1 matching 9 bases. Germline CDR1 reads SNHLY; CDR2 reads FYNNEI. V trimming: 6 bases; J trimming: 10 bases; junction bases outside the gene matches: 3. The CDR3 runs 11 residues. CDR3 nucleotide sequence: TGTGCCAGCAGCGGGGGACAGGGAGCTTTCTTT. It specifies CASSGGQGAFF.

The CDR3 sequence is CASRKSERNTEAFF. Here the CDR3 DNA reads TGTGCCAGCAGGAAATCGGAGAGGAACACTGAAGCTTTCTTT. V and J are TRBV6-4 and TRBJ1-1, with D uncertain. This CDR3 is 14 amino acids long. V dropped 6 bases and J dropped 1 base, with 12 bases sitting between them. Germline CDR1 and CDR2: MRHNA and SNTAGT.

V gene TRBV7-2 combines with J gene TRBJ2-6; D gene unclear. The CDR3 totals 15 residues. CDR1 and CDR2 (germline): SGHTA, FQGNSA. V lost 4 bases to trimming and J lost 2 bases, with 9 bases between them. The CDR3 region is CASSSTIAGANVLTF. The CDR3, as DNA: TGTGCCAGCAGCTCCACTATCGCTGGGGCCAACGTCCTGACTTTC. Filled out from reference TRBV7-2 and TRBJ2-6, the complete variable domain reads GAGVSQSPSNKVTEKGKDVELRCDPISGHTALYWYRQSLGQGLEFLIYFQGNSAPDKSGLPSDRFSAERTGGSVSTLTIQRTQQEDSAVYLCASSSTIAGANVLTFGAGSRLTVL.

The chain recombines TRBV27 with TRBJ1-2; 9 bases align to TRBD1. Per germline, CDR1 MNHEY and CDR2 SMNVEV (reference sequence). With 4 bases clipped from V and 5 bases from J, the junction kept 5 bases outside the gene matches. This CDR3 has 14 residues. The CDR3 loop reads CASSSGTGFYGYTF. As DNA, the CDR3 is TGTGCCAGCAGTTCCGGGACAGGGTTTTATGGCTACACCTTC.

This clone occurred a few times. V usage is TRBV14 and J usage is TRBJ2-1, with D uncertain. Germline assignment: CDR1 SGHDN and CDR2 FVKESK. V was cut by 2 bases and J by 8 bases, with 10 bases left in between. CDR3 size: 13 residues. The CDR3 here is CASSQQAEDEQFF. The CDR3 nucleotides read TGTGCCAGCAGCCAACAAGCAGAGGATGAGCAGTTCTTC.